The 6 T cell receptor beta chains below come from one sample, sequenced in a study of T cell responses to AZD1222 COVID-19 vaccine. Assay used: immunoSEQ multiplex PCR; TCRdb lists only in-frame clones, some missing. This sample yields about 100,000 clones, of which roughly 91% are seen a single time; 1.5% to 2% belongs to the top ten. The material sequenced was peripheral blood, taken on day 0 of AZD1222 vaccination. The receptor source for this set is an adult in good health.

This rearrangement joins TRBV19 to TRBJ2-3; D is ambiguous. The V end lost 3 bases, the J end lost 3 bases, and 4 bases lay between the germline ends. The CDR3 contains 12 residues. Germline V gene data show CDR1 as LNHDA and CDR2 as SQIVND (reference sequence). The CDR3 spells CASSMRTDTQYF. The CDR3 DNA is TGTGCCAGTAGTATGCGTACAGATACGCAGTATTTT.

The chain joins TRBV4-1 to TRBJ2-3; TRBD2 matches at 11 bases. The germline V gene has CDR1 MGHRA and CDR2 YSYEKL. The CDR3 has 18 residues. The ends lost 0 bases at V and 6 bases at J; junction bases unmatched: 11. The CDR3 bases are TGCGCCAGCAGCCAAGATTATGGAGGTAGCGGGAGGGCGGATACGCAGTATTTT. Protein product: CASSQDYGGSGRADTQYF.

The rearrangement links TRBV27 to TRBJ1-5, with 8 bases fitting TRBD1. This CDR3 comprises 16 residues. Unmatched junction bases numbered 10, after V lost 3 bases and J lost 6 bases. The germline CDR1 and CDR2 sequences are MNHEY and SMNVEV (reference sequence). The CDR3 loop reads CASSFSGQGAIQPQHF. The DNA for the CDR3 is TGTGCCAGCAGTTTTTCCGGCCAGGGGGCCATTCAGCCCCAGCATTTT.

The sample holds one count of this clone. The chain couples TRBV12-3 or TRBV12-4 to TRBJ2-5, with D hard to call. Trimming left V 6 bases short and J 5 bases short, with 13 bases between. The CDR3 contains 13 residues. CDR3 sequence: CASSPGQPETQYF. CDR3 sequence (DNA): TGTGCCAGCAGCCCTGGGCAGCCGGAGACCCAGTACTTC.

The chain recombines TRBV18 with TRBJ1-1; 9 nucleotides align to TRBD1. In germline, CDR1 is KGHSH, CDR2 LQKENI. This CDR3 region has 15 residues. Trimming removed 3 bases from V and 2 bases from J; junction bases left unmatched: 4. CDR3 in amino acids: CASSPSQGANTEAFF. CDR3 in DNA: TGTGCCAGCTCACCCTCACAGGGGGCAAACACTGAAGCTTTCTTT.

The V gene is TRBV30, the J gene TRBJ2-3, with D perhaps matching TRBD2 (5 bases). Germline lookup yields CDR1 GTSNPN and CDR2 SVGIG (reference sequence). This CDR3 comprises 22 residues. Trimming stripped 0 bases from V and 0 bases from J, with 31 bases between. CDR3: CAWSVEFGGGVGLIPSTDTQYF. CDR3 nucleotides: TGTGCCTGGAGTGTAGAATTCGGAGGAGGTGTGGGTCTTATCCCTAGCACAGATACGCAGTATTTT.